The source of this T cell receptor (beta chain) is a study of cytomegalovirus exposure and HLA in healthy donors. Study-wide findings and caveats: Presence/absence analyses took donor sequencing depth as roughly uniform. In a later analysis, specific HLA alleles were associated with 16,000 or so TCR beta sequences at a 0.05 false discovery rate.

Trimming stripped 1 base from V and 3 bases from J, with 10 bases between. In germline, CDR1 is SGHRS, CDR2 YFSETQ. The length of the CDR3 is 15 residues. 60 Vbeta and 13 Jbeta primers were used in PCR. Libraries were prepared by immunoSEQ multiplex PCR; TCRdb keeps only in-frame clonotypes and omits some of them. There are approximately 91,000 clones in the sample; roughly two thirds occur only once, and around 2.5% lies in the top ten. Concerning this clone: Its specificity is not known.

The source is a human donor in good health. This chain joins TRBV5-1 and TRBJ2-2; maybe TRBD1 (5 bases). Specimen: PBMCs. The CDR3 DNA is TGCGCCAGCAGCTTGAGGCAGGGTGACACCGGGGAGCTGTTTTTT. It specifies CASSLRQGDTGELFF.